This is a list of T cell receptor beta chains from one sample in a study of cytotoxic CD8 clonotypes in ibrutinib-treated CLL. Here immunoSEQ multiplex PCR was the method, and the copy in TCRdb shows in-frame clones only, minus some. The sample lists about 150,000 clones, 79% occurring once. Sequencing used PBMCs, obtained after 12 months of ibrutinib treatment. The receptors come from a human donor with chronic lymphocytic leukemia. Both conserved end residues are part of each CDR3. Fields, in order: J gene, clone size, V gene, D gene, CDR3 protein, CDR3 DNA. D genes are given only for firm matches. Some rows have no size entry. The others give once, few or many, or a class for an expanded clone.

>TRBJ2-5|.|TRBV27|TRBD2
CASSHQAGGVQETQYF
TGTGCCAGCAGTCACCAAGCGGGAGGGGTCCAAGAGACCCAGTACTTC
>TRBJ2-3|.|TRBV7-8|.
CASSLVGLTDTQYF
TGTGCCAGCAGCTTAGTGGGACTCACAGATACGCAGTATTTT
>TRBJ2-7|once|TRBV9|TRBD2
CASSVSGRAATYEQYF
TGTGCCAGCAGCGTCAGCGGGAGGGCCGCAACGTACGAGCAGTACTTC
>TRBJ2-5|.|TRBV28|TRBD1
CASRAGQGAGETQYF
TGTGCCAGCAGGGCGGGACAGGGGGCAGGAGAGACCCAGTACTTC
>TRBJ2-5|.|TRBV18|.
CASSNPGETQYF
TGTGCCAGCTCAAACCCGGGGGAGACCCAGTACTTC
>TRBJ1-3|.|TRBV11-3|.
CASSSGNTIYF
TGTGCCAGTAGCTCTGGAAACACCATATATTTT
>TRBJ2-6|.|TRBV4-3|TRBD2
CASSQQRGLGANVLTF
TGCGCCAGCAGCCAACAGCGGGGTCTGGGGGCCAACGTCCTGACTTTC
>TRBJ1-4|.|TRBV19|.
CASSPSGEKLFF
TGTGCCAGTAGTCCCTCTGGTGAAAAACTGTTTTTT
>TRBJ2-1|once|TRBV12-5|.
CASGHNNEQFF
TGTGCTAGTGGACATAACAATGAGCAGTTCTTC
>TRBJ2-7|.|TRBV9|TRBD1
CASSNRQGTNEQYF
TGTGCCAGCAGCAACCGACAGGGGACCAACGAGCAGTACTTC
>TRBJ2-7|.|TRBV11-2|TRBD2
CASSLGAGGSYEQYF
TGTGCCAGCAGCTTAGGGGCGGGAGGATCCTACGAGCAGTACTTC
>TRBJ2-1|.|TRBV5-6|TRBD2
CASSLAAGLAGVAEQFF
TGTGCCAGCAGCTTGGCCGCGGGACTAGCGGGAGTGGCTGAGCAGTTCTTC
>TRBJ2-1|.|TRBV11-3|.
CASSLGPVNEQFF
TGTGCCAGCAGCTTAGGTCCAGTCAATGAGCAGTTCTTC
>TRBJ2-1|few|TRBV27|TRBD2
CASSFSVGTSGSGEQFF
TGTGCCAGCAGTTTTTCAGTTGGGACTAGCGGGAGCGGTGAGCAGTTCTTC
>TRBJ2-5|once|TRBV29-1|.
CSVQGWETQYF
TGCAGCGTTCAGGGATGGGAGACCCAGTACTTC
>TRBJ1-2|.|TRBV27|.
CASSITGNYGYTF
TGTGCCAGCAGTATTACAGGGAACTATGGCTACACCTTC
>TRBJ2-1|.|TRBV4-3|TRBD1
CASSPQGASYNEQFF
TGCGCCAGCAGCCCCCAGGGGGCCTCCTACAATGAGCAGTTCTTC
>TRBJ2-7|.|TRBV13|.
CASSLLAKPYEQYF
TGTGCCAGCAGCTTACTGGCGAAACCCTACGAGCAGTACTTC
>TRBJ2-1|.|TRBV5-5|TRBD1
CASSLESRQGVDEQFF
TGTGCCAGCAGCTTGGAGAGTCGACAGGGGGTGGATGAGCAGTTCTTC
>TRBJ2-7|.|TRBV25-1|TRBD1
CASAGQGRGSYEQYF
TGTGCCAGCGCGGGACAGGGAAGAGGGTCCTACGAGCAGTACTTC
>TRBJ2-2|once|TRBV11-2|.
CASVRRGFANTGELFF
TGTGCCAGCGTGCGGCGCGGGTTCGCGAACACCGGGGAGCTGTTTTTT
>TRBJ2-5|.|TRBV5-1|.
CASSLIFGGGTQETQYF
TGCGCCAGCAGCTTGATCTTTGGGGGAGGTACCCAAGAGACCCAGTACTTC